The 15 T cell receptor beta chains in this list originate from one sample, sequenced in a study of T cells in Graves' hyperthyroidism and ophthalmopathy. Authors of the study amplified TCR beta CDR3 regions from RNA transcripts. Primed by the HTBI set, a first-round RT-PCR was run on the TCR CDR3. One entry per CDR3 protein results from TCRdb running MiXCR on the multiplex PCR reads. Here the sample spans approximately 400,000 distinct CDR3 sequences, roughly 18% being singletons. The sequenced material came from blood. The receptor source for this set is a man aged 18-30 years with Graves' ophthalmopathy.

In this sample, this clonotype turned up a few times. The rearrangement uses TRBV5-4 and TRBJ2-7, with D possibly being TRBD2 (5 bases). V lost 1 base, J lost 6 bases, and 11 bases lay in between. From germline, CDR1 is SGHNT and CDR2 YYREEE (reference sequence). CDR3 size: 13 residues. CDR3 loop: CASSLPGVGEQYF. CDR3 DNA sequence: TGTGCCAGCAGCTTGCCCGGGGTCGGCGAGCAGTACTTC.

As for this clonotype: Since a much larger clone is just one base distant, this may be a read error. The genes are TRBV2 and TRBJ1-5, with 8 nucleotides matching TRBD1. Looked up from germline, CDR1 is SNHLY and CDR2 is FYNNEI. CDR3 length equals 15 residues. The V segment lost 6 bases and the J segment 1 base; nucleotides outside the gene matches: 5. CDR3 amino acids: CASRVDRASNQPQHF. The CDR3 DNA reads TGTGCCAGCAGGGTGGACAGGGCGAGCAATCAGCCCCAGCATTTT.

This clonotype was found many times. V and J are TRBV5-1 and TRBJ2-1; TRBD1 matches 7 bases. CDR3 length: 15 amino acids. With V trimmed by 0 bases and J by 6 bases, 6 bases remained unmatched. The germline gives CDR1 SGHRS, CDR2 YFSETQ. The CDR3 coding sequence is TGCGCCAGCAGCTTGGGGGACAGAATGGGCAATGAGCAGTTCTTC. Translating it yields CASSLGDRMGNEQFF.

This clonotype was detected a few times. V and J are TRBV27 and TRBJ1-6; 8 bases are shared with TRBD1. J was trimmed by 9 bases and V by 5 bases; bases with no gene match: 9. Germline lookup yields CDR1 MNHEY and CDR2 SMNVEV (reference sequence). The CDR3 totals 15 residues. The CDR3 loop reads CASSPSTTGVSPLHF. The CDR3 DNA reads TGTGCCAGCAGTCCTTCAACGACAGGGGTTTCACCCCTCCACTTT.

The rearrangement joins TRBV29-1 to TRBJ2-1, with 8 bases matching TRBD2. In germline, CDR1 is SQVTM, CDR2 ANQGSEA. The CDR3 length is 14 residues. J lost 8 bases, V lost 6 bases, and 12 bases had no gene match. CDR3 sequence reads: CSVRSGTSWYEQFF. The DNA for the CDR3 is TGCAGCGTCCGGAGCGGGACTAGTTGGTATGAGCAGTTCTTC.

The chain has TRBV5-1 and TRBJ2-2; 8 bases fit TRBD1. V lost 4 bases and J lost 4; bases outside the gene matches: 6. Germline CDR1 SGHRS, CDR2 YFSETQ. This CDR3 comprises 15 residues. In DNA, the CDR3 is TGCGCCAGCAGCCCGCAGGGGGCCGGCACCGGGGAGCTGTTTTTT. As protein: CASSPQGAGTGELFF. Filled out from reference TRBV5-1 and TRBJ2-2, the complete variable domain reads KAGVTQTPRYLIKTRGQQVTLSCSPISGHRSVSWYQQTPGQGLQFLFEYFSETQRNKGNFPGRFSGRQFSNSRSEMNVSTLELGDSALYLCASSPQGAGTGELFFGEGSRLTVL.

This clonotype was counted ten times or more. This chain links TRBV20-1 with TRBJ2-7; a weak D match, TRBD1 (5 bases). The CDR3 is made up of 15 amino acids. Deletions cut 1 base from V and 2 bases from J, with 15 bases between. The germline gives CDR1 DFQATT, CDR2 SNEGSKA (reference sequence). The CDR3 DNA is TGCAGTGCTAGAGTGTCCCGTCAGGGCCCCTACGAGCAGTACTTC. Encoded protein: CSARVSRQGPYEQYF.

This clonotype was seen at least ten times. The chain joins TRBV7-2 to TRBJ1-5; D remains ambiguous. The CDR3 is 14 residues long. Germline lookup yields CDR1 SGHTA and CDR2 FQGNSA. The germline V and J ends were trimmed by 7 bases and 1 base, with 11 bases remaining between them. DNA for the CDR3: TGTGCCAGCACCGGCGGCGCGAGCAATCAGCCCCAGCATTTT. Translation gives CASTGGASNQPQHF.

V gene TRBV9 combines with J gene TRBJ2-3, with 11 bases aligning to TRBD2. V trimming: 4 bases; J trimming: 0 bases; junction bases outside the gene matches: 16. CDR3 length: 20 amino acids. Looked up from germline, CDR1 is SGDLS and CDR2 is YYNGEE. In DNA form, the CDR3 reads TGTGCCAGCAGCCCCCATGGGTTCGCTAGCGGGGGGACGAGCACAGATACGCAGTATTTT. Protein: CASSPHGFASGGTSTDTQYF. Combining the CDR3 with reference TRBV9 and TRBJ2-3 gives the whole variable domain DSGVTQTPKHLITATGQRVTLRCSPRSGDLSVYWYQQSLDQGLQFLIQYYNGEERAKGNILERFSAQQFPDLHSELNLSSLELGDSALYFCASSPHGFASGGTSTDTQYFGPGTRLTVL.

The sample holds many counts of this clonotype. CDR3 coding DNA: TGTGCCAGCAGTTACATATCCGGGACCCAACAGTCCGAGCAGTACTTC. Translation: CASSYISGTQQSEQYF. The chain employs TRBV6-5 and TRBJ2-7; perhaps D is TRBD1 or TRBD2 (5 bases each). Trimming cost V 2 bases and J 6 bases, with 20 bases left between them. The CDR3 totals 16 residues. The germline V gene encodes CDR1 MNHEY and CDR2 SVGAGI.

This clonotype was counted a few times. V usage is TRBV19 and J usage is TRBJ1-1, with D uncertain. Germline assignment: CDR1 LNHDA and CDR2 SQIVND (reference sequence). V was trimmed by 1 base and J by 4 bases, leaving 13 bases between them. This CDR3 contains 15 residues. The CDR3 coding sequence is TGTGCCAGTAGTATAGCGGGCAAAGGGTCCACTGAAGCTTTCTTT. Protein sequence: CASSIAGKGSTEAFF.

In this sample, this clonotype turned up a few times. This sequence joins TRBV6-1 and TRBJ1-3, with D possibly matching TRBD1 (6 bases). CDR3 length: 15 residues. Looked up from germline, CDR1 is MNHNS and CDR2 is SASEGT. V was trimmed by 5 bases and J by 3 bases, leaving 14 bases between them. The CDR3 reads CASSTGPWGGNTIYF. CDR3 nucleotides: TGTGCCAGCAGTACAGGGCCATGGGGTGGAAACACCATATATTTT.

This clonotype occurred many times. DNA of the CDR3: TGCAGTGCTAGAGGGGACGGGACAGGGTTTGTGACCCAGTACTTC. Amino acids: CSARGDGTGFVTQYF. This chain uses TRBV20-1 with TRBJ2-5; TRBD1 matches 9 bases. The CDR3 runs to 15 residues. The junction had 10 bases not matched to a gene; V was cut back by 1 base and J by 7 bases. The V gene's germline CDR1 is DFQATT and CDR2 SNEGSKA (reference sequence).

This clonotype has a handful of counts. The rearrangement links TRBV4-1 to TRBJ2-5; 8 positions match TRBD2. Losses at the gene ends were 2 bases for V and 4 bases for J; bases not matched to a gene: 6. The CDR3 spans 15 residues. Germline loops: CDR1 MGHRA, CDR2 YSYEKL. CDR3 sequence: CASSQRGGPLETQYF. As DNA, the CDR3 is TGCGCCAGCAGCCAACGCGGGGGGCCTCTAGAGACCCAGTACTTC.

In its sample, this clonotype was seen a few times. The chain employs TRBV24-1 and TRBJ2-3, with D tentatively TRBD2 (6 bases). Germline V gene sequence: CDR1 KGHDR, CDR2 SFDVKD. This CDR3 has 12 residues. Trimming removed 9 bases at V and 8 bases at J, with 14 bases between. The CDR3 DNA reads as TGTGCCACCGCTCCCACCGGGGGTACGCAGTATTTT. It yields the protein CATAPTGGTQYF.